What follows are 3 T cell receptor beta chains derived from one specimen sequenced in a study of glioma-infiltrating T cells after dendritic cell vaccination (dated by TCRdb to about 2016). The library was generated by the immunoSEQ multiplex PCR assay. The immuneACCESS repertoire file appears here via TCRdb, limited to in-frame rearrangements. These files lack a portion of the clones; in checked studies, under half of the deficit traces to unresolved V genes, and the cause of the others is not known. This sample comprises 80,000 to 95,000 clones, around 85% of them detected only once. The ten most abundant clones make up about 2.9% of the sample. The sample in question was blood, obtained before dendritic cell vaccination. The receptors come from a human donor with glioblastoma.

CDR3 residues: CASSLGDRGTYEQYF. The CDR3 nucleotides read TGTGCCAGCAGCTTGGGGGACAGGGGAACGTACGAGCAGTACTTC. The rearrangement links TRBV5-6 to TRBJ2-7; 10 bases fit TRBD1. This CDR3 comprises 15 residues. Germline CDR1 SGHDT, CDR2 YYEEEE. The V gene end was trimmed by 0 bases and the J gene end by 4 bases; junction bases not matched to a gene: 4. Looking up the rest from reference TRBV5-6 and TRBJ2-7 gives the full variable domain: DAGVTQSPTHLIKTRGQQVTLRCSPKSGHDTVSWYQQALGQGPQFIFQYYEEEERQRGNFPDRFSGHQFPNYSSELNVNALLLGDSALYLCASSLGDRGTYEQYFGPGTRLTVT.

The rearrangement uses TRBV4-2 and TRBJ1-3; weak D call: TRBD1 (5 bases). CDR3 length equals 15 residues. Trimming cost V 0 bases and J 4 bases, with 10 bases left between them. The germline gives CDR1 LGHNA, CDR2 YNFKEQ. The CDR3 sequence is CASSQEKGIGNTIYF. CDR3 DNA sequence: TGTGCCAGCAGCCAAGAAAAGGGGATCGGAAACACCATATATTTT.

This clone was counted a single time. This chain uses TRBV7-2 with TRBJ2-7; 11 bases agree with TRBD2. V shed 5 bases, J shed 1 base, and the junction held 10 bases outside the gene matches. CDR3 length: 17 residues. Germline CDR1 reads SGHTA; CDR2 reads FQGNSA. CDR3 protein: CASSKGLAEPYSYEQYF. CDR3 bases: TGTGCCAGCAGCAAGGGACTAGCGGAGCCTTATTCCTACGAGCAGTACTTC.